This T cell receptor (beta chain) derives from a study of beta chain features in type 1 diabetes. CDR1 is LGHNA and CDR2 is YNFKEQ in the germline V gene. V trimming: 3 bases; J trimming: 0 bases; junction bases outside the gene matches: 9. This CDR3 has 18 residues. The authors reverse transcribed all of the isolated RNA, so sequencing captured expressed TCRB transcripts. Generated by immunoSEQ multiplex PCR, the TCRdb table keeps only in-frame clones and is missing some. The sample contains about 230,000 clones, over 7.5% of which appear only once. The sample comprised naive CD4+ T cells from blood. The rearrangement uses TRBV4-2 and TRBJ2-7, with TRBD2 identical over 12 bases. The TCR comes from a woman under 30 in good health. The CDR3 loop is CASSQFSGLAGVSYEQYF. CDR3 bases: TGTGCCAGCAGCCAGTTCTCGGGACTAGCGGGCGTCTCCTACGAGCAGTACTTC.